This TCR beta chain is drawn from a study of blood T cell repertoires in COVID-19. In this sample, this clone turned up once. Germline-derived CDR1 and CDR2 are LNHDA and SQIVND (reference sequence). The CDR3 consists of 17 residues. V shed 4 bases, J shed 2 bases, and the junction held 8 bases outside the gene matches. Authors' methods: How many nucleated cells were present was estimated from reference gene primer amplification. Assay: immunoSEQ multiplex PCR; the TCRdb copy retains only in-frame clones and omits some. V, J and clone size reflect that table, while D and trimming were determined from the DNA. The table lists roughly 150,000 clones, 82% of them singletons, with about 15% in the top ten.

The clonotype was recovered from a human donor with acute or convalescent COVID-19. The donor label of this sample is uncertain. The chain combines TRBV19 with TRBJ2-6, with TRBD1 matching over 7 bases. The sample comprised peripheral blood. In nucleotides, the CDR3 is TGTGCCAGTAGTACACGGACAGGAACTGCTGGGGCCAACGTCCTGACTTTC. Translation: CASSTRTGTAGANVLTF.